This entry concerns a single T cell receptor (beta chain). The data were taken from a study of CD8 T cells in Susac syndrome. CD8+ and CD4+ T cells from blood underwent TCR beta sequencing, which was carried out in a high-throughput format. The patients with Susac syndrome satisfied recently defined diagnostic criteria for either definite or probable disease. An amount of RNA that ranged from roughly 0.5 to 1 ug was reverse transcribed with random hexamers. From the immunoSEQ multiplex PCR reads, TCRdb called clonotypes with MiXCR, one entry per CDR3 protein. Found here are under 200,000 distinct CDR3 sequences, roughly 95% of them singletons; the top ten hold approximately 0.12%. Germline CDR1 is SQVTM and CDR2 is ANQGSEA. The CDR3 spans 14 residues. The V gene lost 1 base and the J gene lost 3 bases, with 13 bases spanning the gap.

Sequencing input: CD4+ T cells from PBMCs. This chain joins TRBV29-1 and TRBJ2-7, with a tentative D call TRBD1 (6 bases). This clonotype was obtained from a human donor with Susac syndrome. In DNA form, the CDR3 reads TGCAGCGTTGAAGGGTCCGGGACACTCTACGAGCAGTACTTC. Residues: CSVEGSGTLYEQYF.